The 8 T cell receptor beta chains listed next were all sequenced from one sample in a study of blood T cell repertoires in COVID-19. Generated by immunoSEQ multiplex PCR, the TCRdb table keeps only in-frame clones and is missing some. The repertoire has roughly 89,000 clones, 80% of them found once; the top ten carry about a tenth. The sample comprised peripheral blood. Receptors were obtained from a woman aged 70-85 years with acute or convalescent COVID-19.

The chain joins TRBV6-4 to TRBJ1-1; unclear D gene. Looked up from germline, CDR1 is MRHNA and CDR2 is SNTAGT. The CDR3 sequence is 13 residues long. Trimming pared 2 bases from V and 1 base from J, leaving 5 bases between. CDR3 amino acids: CASSDNKNTEAFF. CDR3 nucleotides: TGTGCCAGCAGTGACAACAAGAACACTGAAGCTTTCTTT.

This chain connects TRBV18 to TRBJ2-5; TRBD1 might be the D (6 bases). Looked up from germline, CDR1 is KGHSH and CDR2 is LQKENI. There are 14 residues in the CDR3. The V and J ends lost 4 bases and 1 base respectively, with 10 bases between them. CDR3 DNA sequence: TGTGCCAGCTCACTTGACAGGTTCCAAGAGACCCAGTACTTC. It specifies CASSLDRFQETQYF.

This chain connects TRBV30 to TRBJ2-1, with D uncertain. Germline V gene lookup returns CDR1 GTSNPN and CDR2 SVGIG (reference sequence). Trimming took off 1 base at V and 1 base at J, with 11 bases between the two ends. The CDR3 extends over 15 amino acids. CDR3 nucleotides: TGTGCCTGGAGTGATGAGACACTTTCCTACAATGAGCAGTTCTTC. This sequence encodes CAWSDETLSYNEQFF.

This chain links TRBV23-1 with TRBJ1-6; 9 positions agree with TRBD1. TRBV23-1 counts as an open reading frame of uncertain function. The CDR3 sequence is 14 residues long. The V segment lost 4 bases and the J segment 8 bases; nucleotides outside the gene matches: 3. The CDR3, as DNA: TGCGCCAGCAGTCCGGGACAGGGTCATTCACCCCTCCACTTT. Protein sequence: CASSPGQGHSPLHF.

The chain combines TRBV7-2 with TRBJ2-7; 8 nucleotides line up with TRBD2. J gave up 4 bases and V 6 bases, and 11 bases lay outside the gene matches. Germline V lookup: CDR1 SGHTA, CDR2 FQGNSA. The CDR3 runs 15 residues. The CDR3: CASSPAVGGGYEQYF. The CDR3, as DNA: TGTGCCAGCAGTCCAGCAGTCGGCGGGGGGTACGAGCAGTACTTC.

The V call is TRBV14, the J call TRBJ2-5, with 7 bases that match TRBD2. Germline V lookup: CDR1 SGHDN, CDR2 FVKESK. V was clipped by 1 base and J by 7 bases; unmatched bases: 6. The length of the CDR3 is 14 residues. Here the CDR3 reads CASSQAAGVWTQYF. The DNA for the CDR3 is TGTGCCAGCAGCCAAGCCGCGGGGGTCTGGACCCAGTACTTC.

The V gene is TRBV7-2, the J gene TRBJ1-5, with D hard to call. The CDR3 runs 13 residues. Trimming left V 1 base short and J 5 bases short, with 6 bases between. The germline gives CDR1 SGHTA, CDR2 FQGNSA. DNA for the CDR3: TGTGCCAGCAGCTTAGGAGGGTATCAGCCCCAGCATTTT. This encodes CASSLGGYQPQHF.

The chain joins TRBV28 to TRBJ1-1; 8 bases fit TRBD1. This CDR3 contains 13 residues. Germline-derived CDR1 and CDR2 are MDHEN and SYDVKM. The V gene end was trimmed by 5 bases and the J gene end by 4 bases; junction bases not matched to a gene: 3. As DNA, the CDR3 is TGTGCCAGCAGTCACAGGGGGACCACTGAAGCTTTCTTT. Translating it yields CASSHRGTTEAFF. Full variable domain (remainder filled in from reference TRBV28 and TRBJ1-1): DVKVTQSSRYLVKRTGEKVFLECVQDMDHENMFWYRQDPGLGLRLIYFSYDVKMKEKGDIPEGYSVSREKKERFSLILESASTNQTSMYLCASSHRGTTEAFFGQGTRLTVV.